These 18 T cell receptor beta chains came from one sample sequenced in a study of T cells after yellow fever vaccination (dated 2019 in TCRdb). The label giving this sample's treatment or condition can be read as: live attenuated yellow fever vaccine strain. Receptors were amplified or captured by 5' RACE. TCRdb names Illumina HiSeq 2500 as the instrument used. TCRdb cleaned the public reads at Q25 with fastp, built clones with MiXCR and kept in-frame beta chains. Entries are consolidated by CDR3 protein sequence, retaining the most common genes and DNA. The sample table contains about 550,000 distinct CDR3 sequences; only one count was recorded for about 19% of them. The top ten constitute 14% of the sample. The sample was PBMCs, taken 15 days after the yellow fever booster vaccination. These receptors were collected from a man aged 25-45 years who received the YFV17D yellow fever vaccine.

Only a few counts were recorded for this clonotype. The chain combines TRBV3-1 with TRBJ1-1; no firm D call. The V gene lost 1 base and the J gene lost 2 bases, with 8 bases spanning the gap. The CDR3 is 14 residues long. Germline CDR1 LGHDT, CDR2 YNNKEL (reference sequence). The CDR3 bases are TGTGCCAGCAGCCAAGGTCTAGTTAACACTGAAGCTTTCTTT. Translated: CASSQGLVNTEAFF. Variable domain in full (rest from reference TRBV3-1 and TRBJ1-1): DTAVSQTPKYLVTQMGNDKSIKCEQNLGHDTMYWYKQDSKKFLKIMFSYNNKELIINETVPNRFSPKSPDKAHLNLHINSLELGDSAVYFCASSQGLVNTEAFFGQGTRLTVV.

V usage is TRBV29-1 and J usage is TRBJ2-2; D unclear. Trimming removed 5 bases at V and 1 base at J, with 11 bases between. The CDR3 consists of 14 residues. Germline values: CDR1 SQVTM, CDR2 ANQGSEA. The CDR3 region is CSVIPNLNTGELFF. For the CDR3, the DNA is TGCAGCGTTATTCCAAACTTGAACACCGGGGAGCTGTTTTTT.

The chain carries TRBV2 and TRBJ1-1; D might be TRBD1 (5 bases). Trimming pared 6 bases from V and 3 bases from J, leaving 11 bases between. The CDR3 totals 13 residues. Per the germline V gene, CDR1 is SNHLY and CDR2 is FYNNEI. This CDR3 reads CASSRLRDTEAFF. The CDR3 nucleotides read TGTGCCAGCAGCAGGCTCAGGGACACTGAAGCTTTCTTT. Full variable domain (missing parts from reference TRBV2 and TRBJ1-1): EPEVTQTPSHQVTQMGQEVILRCVPISNHLYFYWYRQILGQKVEFLVSFYNNEISEKSEIFDDQFSVERPDGSNFTLKIRSTKLEDSAMYFCASSRLRDTEAFFGQGTRLTVV.

This clonotype showed up just once. This sequence joins TRBV7-9 and TRBJ2-3; D is uncertain. CDR1 is SEHNR and CDR2 is FQNEAQ in the germline V gene (reference sequence). Trimming took off 0 bases at V and 0 bases at J, with 13 bases between the two ends. The CDR3 contains 17 residues. Here the CDR3 DNA reads TGTGCCAGCAGCTTAGCGAGGCTCCTCGCTAGCACAGATACGCAGTATTTT. It translates to CASSLARLLASTDTQYF.

Many counts were recorded for this clonotype. The V and J genes are TRBV28 and TRBJ2-7; D uncertain. The CDR3 sequence is 12 residues long. V lost 3 bases to trimming and J lost 3 bases, with 6 bases between them. The V gene's germline CDR1 is MDHEN and CDR2 SYDVKM. The chain's CDR3 is CASSFGLYEQYF. The CDR3 nucleotides read TGTGCCAGCAGTTTTGGCCTCTACGAGCAGTACTTC.

The V and J genes are TRBV28 and TRBJ2-3; D is tentatively TRBD1 or TRBD2 (5 bases each). Germline CDR1 and CDR2: MDHEN and SYDVKM. Trimming stripped 7 bases from V and 1 base from J, with 9 bases between. The CDR3 extends over 13 amino acids. In DNA form, the CDR3 reads TGTGCCAGCACTCTGGGGGGCACAGATACGCAGTATTTT. This encodes CASTLGGTDTQYF. Full variable domain (rest looked up from reference TRBV28 and TRBJ2-3): DVKVTQSSRYLVKRTGEKVFLECVQDMDHENMFWYRQDPGLGLRLIYFSYDVKMKEKGDIPEGYSVSREKKERFSLILESASTNQTSMYLCASTLGGTDTQYFGPGTRLTVL.

This clonotype turned up a few times. This chain joins TRBV20-1 and TRBJ2-5, with D uncertain. The V and J ends lost 1 base and 1 base respectively, with 10 bases between them. The CDR3 contains 14 residues. Germline V gene sequence: CDR1 DFQATT, CDR2 SNEGSKA (reference sequence). In nucleotides, the CDR3 is TGCAGTGCTAGAGTCTTCGGGTTCCAAGAGACCCAGTACTTC. Translation gives CSARVFGFQETQYF.

The CDR3 nucleotides read TGTGCCAGCAGCTTAGCACCACTGACTAGCGGCACAGATACGCAGTATTTT. Translating gives CASSLAPLTSGTDTQYF. This sequence joins TRBV7-2 and TRBJ2-3, with 8 bases fitting TRBD2. The CDR3 extends over 17 amino acids. The junction had 6 bases not matched to a gene; V was cut back by 0 bases and J by 1 base. Per germline, CDR1 SGHTA and CDR2 FQGNSA.

Worth noting for this clonotype: A much larger clone differs by one base, so this may be a read error. The genes are TRBV6-2 or TRBV6-3 and TRBJ2-2, with 8 bases lining up with TRBD2. The CDR3 has 15 amino acids. With 6 bases clipped from V and 3 bases from J, the junction kept 6 bases outside the gene matches. Germline V gives CDR1 MNHEY, CDR2 SVGEGT. The CDR3 bases are TGTGCCAGCAGCCCCGGGAGGGCCGACACCGGGGAGCTGTTTTTT. This codes for CASSPGRADTGELFF.

This clonotype was observed at least ten times. V is TRBV11-2 and J is TRBJ2-5; 7 bases are shared with TRBD1. With 4 bases clipped from V and 5 bases from J, the junction kept 4 bases outside the gene matches. CDR1 is SGHAT and CDR2 is FQNNGV in the germline V gene. CDR3 length: 13 amino acids. CDR3 sequence: CASSSGTVETQYF. CDR3 DNA sequence: TGTGCCAGCAGCTCCGGGACAGTTGAGACCCAGTACTTC.

The V and J genes are TRBV27 and TRBJ2-3, with 7 bases identical to TRBD2. Germline lookup yields CDR1 MNHEY and CDR2 SMNVEV (reference sequence). The junction had 9 bases not matched to a gene; V was cut back by 8 bases and J by 1 base. This CDR3 contains 15 residues. The CDR3 protein is CASSGLQAGTDTQYF. DNA for the CDR3: TGTGCCAGCTCGGGACTACAAGCAGGCACAGATACGCAGTATTTT.

There are many counts of this clonotype. This sequence joins TRBV6-1 and TRBJ2-1, with 9 bases lining up with TRBD1. Germline trimming cut 5 bases from V and 1 base from J; bases unmatched to any gene: 3. The CDR3 length is 15 residues. Germline CDR1 reads MNHNS; CDR2 reads SASEGT. The DNA for the CDR3 is TGTGCCAGCAGTACGACAGGGGGGTCCTACAATGAGCAGTTCTTC. This encodes CASSTTGGSYNEQFF.

The J gene is TRBJ2-4, the V gene TRBV12-3 or TRBV12-4, with D maybe TRBD1 (5 bases). V gave up 8 bases and J gave up 5 bases, with 13 bases separating them. CDR3 length equals 13 residues. In nucleotides, the CDR3 is TGTGCCAGCTCCGTGGGGCTCGAAAACATTCAGTACTTC. Protein: CASSVGLENIQYF.

The chain employs TRBV20-1 and TRBJ2-2, with a tentative D call TRBD2 (5 bases). CDR1 is DFQATT and CDR2 is SNEGSKA in the germline V gene (reference sequence). V was cut by 3 bases and J by 3 bases, with 14 bases left in between. The CDR3 consists of 15 residues. In DNA, the CDR3 is TGCAGTGCTAGCCCCCTGGTCGGGGACACCGGGGAGCTGTTTTTT. This encodes CSASPLVGDTGELFF.

Details on this clonotype: A single base separates this from a much larger clone, so it may be a read error. The chain carries TRBV29-1 and TRBJ2-1; 11 bases agree with TRBD2. CDR3 size: 12 residues. The V and J ends lost 6 bases and 8 bases, in that order; junction bases with no gene match: 3. The germline CDR1 and CDR2 sequences are SQVTM and ANQGSEA. The CDR3 DNA reads as TGCAGCGTGCAACTAGCGGGAGATGAGCAGTTCTTC. It yields the protein CSVQLAGDEQFF.

This clonotype was found a few times. The chain couples TRBV6-5 to TRBJ1-4; D uncertain. From germline, CDR1 is MNHEY and CDR2 SVGAGI. CDR3 size: 12 residues. Between the trimmed V and J ends, which lost 7 bases and 7 bases, there was a span of 10 bases. Written as DNA, the CDR3 is TGTGCCAGCACGACGCCCGGTGAAAAACTGTTTTTT. Its translation: CASTTPGEKLFF.

This clonotype came up a few times. The rearrangement uses TRBV10-3 and TRBJ2-1; TRBD1 might be the D (5 bases). Germline V lookup: CDR1 ENHRY, CDR2 SYGVKD. The CDR3 spans 15 residues. Between the trimmed V and J ends, which lost 0 bases and 6 bases, there was a span of 12 bases. CDR3 in amino acids: CAISESVGLRNEQFF. The CDR3 DNA reads TGTGCCATCAGTGAGTCTGTGGGGCTACGCAATGAGCAGTTCTTC.

The genes are TRBV5-1 and TRBJ1-1; 7 bases align to TRBD1. The CDR3 is made up of 13 amino acids. V lost 6 bases and J lost 0; bases outside the gene matches: 2. Germline lookup yields CDR1 SGHRS and CDR2 YFSETQ. The CDR3 here is CASIGTVNTEAFF. As DNA, the CDR3 is TGCGCCAGCATAGGGACAGTGAACACTGAAGCTTTCTTT.